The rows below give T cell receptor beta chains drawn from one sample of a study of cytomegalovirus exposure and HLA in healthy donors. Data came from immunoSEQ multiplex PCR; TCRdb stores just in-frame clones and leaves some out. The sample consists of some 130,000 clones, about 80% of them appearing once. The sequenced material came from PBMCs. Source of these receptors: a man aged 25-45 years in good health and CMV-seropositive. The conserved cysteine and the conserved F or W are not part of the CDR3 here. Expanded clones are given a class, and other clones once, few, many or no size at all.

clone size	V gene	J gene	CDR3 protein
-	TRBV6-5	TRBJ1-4	ASSYSGEGDEKLF
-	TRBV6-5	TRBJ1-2	ASRPPGTGNYGYT
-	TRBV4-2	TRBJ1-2	ASSQVRQLKDYT
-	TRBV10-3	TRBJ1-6	ACAGEGGSPLH
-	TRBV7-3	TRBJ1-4	ASSLIGVGGKTNEKLF
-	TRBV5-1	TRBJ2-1	ASSLRLADYNEQF
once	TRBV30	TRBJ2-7	AWSSQLTGLAGGEQY
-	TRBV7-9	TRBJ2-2	ASSLLGALMGELF
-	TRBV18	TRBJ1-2	ASSSGGTGGDT
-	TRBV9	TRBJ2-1	ASSPGGMGWNEQF
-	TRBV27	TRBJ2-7	ASSPHPLAYEQY
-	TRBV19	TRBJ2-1	ASSMVDSPIGNEQF
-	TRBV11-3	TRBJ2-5	ASSLGSGGAGETQY
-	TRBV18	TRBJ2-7	ASSPPMGRAVEQY
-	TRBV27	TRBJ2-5	ASSSRRDREETQY
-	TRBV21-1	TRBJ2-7	ASSGLAATPYEQY
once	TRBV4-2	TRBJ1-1	ASSQALRMNTEAF
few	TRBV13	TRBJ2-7	ASSLGGVYEQY
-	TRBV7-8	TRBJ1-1	ASRTGTVSPRTEAF
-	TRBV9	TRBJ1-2	ASSDYGDSGHGYT
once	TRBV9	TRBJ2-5	ASSYSGGEETQY
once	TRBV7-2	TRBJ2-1	ASSRGGIQYNEQF
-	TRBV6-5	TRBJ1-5	ASSPQQGAGQPQH
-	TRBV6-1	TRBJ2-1	ASSERAEEQF
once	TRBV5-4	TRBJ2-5	ASSPLADQETQY
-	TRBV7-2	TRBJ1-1	ASSAYMNTEAF
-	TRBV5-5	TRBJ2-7	ASSLWRGSYEQY
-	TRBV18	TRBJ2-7	ASSLGQELYEQY
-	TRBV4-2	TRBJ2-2	ASSQGPGVYGELF